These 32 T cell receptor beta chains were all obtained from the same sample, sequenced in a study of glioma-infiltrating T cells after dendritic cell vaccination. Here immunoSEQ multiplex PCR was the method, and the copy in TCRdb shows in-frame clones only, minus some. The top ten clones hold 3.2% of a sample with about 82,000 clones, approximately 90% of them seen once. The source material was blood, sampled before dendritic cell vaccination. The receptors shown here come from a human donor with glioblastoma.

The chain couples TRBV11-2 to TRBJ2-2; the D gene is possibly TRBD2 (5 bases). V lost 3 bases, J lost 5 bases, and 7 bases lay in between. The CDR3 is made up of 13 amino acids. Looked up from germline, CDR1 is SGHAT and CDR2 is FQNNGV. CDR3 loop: CASSFGGTGELFF. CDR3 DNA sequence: TGTGCCAGCAGCTTTGGCGGGACCGGGGAGCTGTTTTTT.

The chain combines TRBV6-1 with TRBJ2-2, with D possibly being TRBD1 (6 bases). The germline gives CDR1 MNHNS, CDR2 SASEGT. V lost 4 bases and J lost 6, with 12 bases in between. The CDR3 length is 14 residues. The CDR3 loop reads CASSAQDSPGELFF. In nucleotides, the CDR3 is TGTGCCAGCAGTGCCCAGGACAGCCCCGGGGAGCTGTTTTTT.

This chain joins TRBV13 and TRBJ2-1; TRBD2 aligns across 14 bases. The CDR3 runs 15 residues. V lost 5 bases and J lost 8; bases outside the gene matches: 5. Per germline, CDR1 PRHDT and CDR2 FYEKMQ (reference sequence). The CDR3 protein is CASSRLGLAGDEQFF. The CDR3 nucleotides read TGTGCCAGCAGCCGTTTGGGACTAGCGGGAGATGAGCAGTTCTTC. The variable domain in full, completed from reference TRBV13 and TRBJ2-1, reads AAGVIQSPRHLIKEKRETATLKCYPIPRHDTVYWYQQGPGQDPQFLISFYEKMQSDKGSIPDRFSAQQFSDYHSELNMSSLELGDSALYFCASSRLGLAGDEQFFGPGTRLTVL.

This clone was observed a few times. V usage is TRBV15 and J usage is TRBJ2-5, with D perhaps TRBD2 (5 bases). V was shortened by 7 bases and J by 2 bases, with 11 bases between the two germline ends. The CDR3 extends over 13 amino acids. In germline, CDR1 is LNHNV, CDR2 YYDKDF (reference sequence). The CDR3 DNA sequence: TGTGCCACCAAACAGCGGATACAAGAGACCCAGTACTTC. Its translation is CATKQRIQETQYF.

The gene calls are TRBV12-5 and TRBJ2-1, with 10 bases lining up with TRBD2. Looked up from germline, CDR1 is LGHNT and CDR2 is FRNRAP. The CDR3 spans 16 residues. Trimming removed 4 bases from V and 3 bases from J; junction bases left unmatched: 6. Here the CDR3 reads CASGSDQRGGYNEQFF. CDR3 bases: TGTGCTAGTGGTTCAGACCAGCGGGGGGGCTACAATGAGCAGTTCTTC.

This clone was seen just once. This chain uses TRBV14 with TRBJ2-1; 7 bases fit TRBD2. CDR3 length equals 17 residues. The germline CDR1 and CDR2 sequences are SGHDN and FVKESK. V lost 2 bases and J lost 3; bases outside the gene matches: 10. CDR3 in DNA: TGTGCCAGCAGCCAAATACCGCGGGGGTCTATCTACAATGAGCAGTTCTTC. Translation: CASSQIPRGSIYNEQFF.

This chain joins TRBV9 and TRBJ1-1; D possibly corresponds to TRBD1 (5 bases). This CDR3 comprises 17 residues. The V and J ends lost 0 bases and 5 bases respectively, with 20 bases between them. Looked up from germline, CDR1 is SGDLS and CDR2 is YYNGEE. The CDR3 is CASSVGEGLGEGTEAFF. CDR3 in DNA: TGTGCCAGCAGCGTAGGTGAGGGACTTGGGGAGGGGACTGAAGCTTTCTTT.

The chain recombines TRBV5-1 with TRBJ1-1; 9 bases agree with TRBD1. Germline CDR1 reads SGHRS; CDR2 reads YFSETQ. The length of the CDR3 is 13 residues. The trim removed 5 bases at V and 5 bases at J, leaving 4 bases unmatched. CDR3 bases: TGCGCCAGCAGGTGGGGACAGGGAACTGAAGCTTTCTTT. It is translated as CASRWGQGTEAFF. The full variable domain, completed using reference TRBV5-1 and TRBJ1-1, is KAGVTQTPRYLIKTRGQQVTLSCSPISGHRSVSWYQQTPGQGLQFLFEYFSETQRNKGNFPGRFSGRQFSNSRSEMNVSTLELGDSALYLCASRWGQGTEAFFGQGTRLTVV.

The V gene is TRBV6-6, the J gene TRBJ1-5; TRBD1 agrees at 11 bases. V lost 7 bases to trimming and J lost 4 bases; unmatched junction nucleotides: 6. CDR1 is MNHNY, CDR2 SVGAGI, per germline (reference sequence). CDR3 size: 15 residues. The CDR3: CASIRDRGINQPQHF. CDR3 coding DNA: TGTGCCAGCATACGGGACAGGGGGATTAATCAGCCCCAGCATTTT.

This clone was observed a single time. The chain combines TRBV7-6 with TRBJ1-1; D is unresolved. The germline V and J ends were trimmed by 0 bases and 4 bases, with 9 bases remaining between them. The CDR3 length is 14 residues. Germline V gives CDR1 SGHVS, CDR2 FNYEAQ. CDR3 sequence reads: CASSLAVSPTEAFF. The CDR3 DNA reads TGTGCCAGCAGCTTAGCGGTGAGCCCCACTGAAGCTTTCTTT.

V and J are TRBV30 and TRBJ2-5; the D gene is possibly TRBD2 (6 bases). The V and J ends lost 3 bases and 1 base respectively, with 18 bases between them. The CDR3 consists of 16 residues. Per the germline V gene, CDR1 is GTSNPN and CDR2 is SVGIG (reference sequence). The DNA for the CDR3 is TGTGCCTGGAGGGGAAAATGGGACTTTGGCCAAGAGACCCAGTACTTC. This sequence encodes CAWRGKWDFGQETQYF.

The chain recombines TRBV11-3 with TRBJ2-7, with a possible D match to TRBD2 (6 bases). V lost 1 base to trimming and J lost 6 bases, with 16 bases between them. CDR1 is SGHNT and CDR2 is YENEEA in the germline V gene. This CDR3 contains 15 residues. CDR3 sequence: CASSLGTGSWGEQYF. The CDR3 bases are TGTGCCAGCAGCTTAGGAACCGGGAGTTGGGGCGAGCAGTACTTC. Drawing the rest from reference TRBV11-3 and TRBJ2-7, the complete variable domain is EAGVVQSPRYKIIEKKQPVAFWCNPISGHNTLYWYLQNLGQGPELLIRYENEEAVDDSQLPKDRFSAERLKGVDSTLKIQPAELGDSAVYLCASSLGTGSWGEQYFGPGTRLTVT.

The CDR3 nucleotides read TGTGCCAGCAGCCCGGGACTTACCGAAGAGACCCAGTACTTC. Translated, it gives CASSPGLTEETQYF. The chain joins TRBV7-9 to TRBJ2-5; the D gene is possibly TRBD2 (6 bases). This CDR3 has 14 residues. The germline CDR1 and CDR2 sequences are SEHNR and FQNEAQ (reference sequence). Trimming removed 5 bases from V and 3 bases from J, with 13 bases in between. Supplemented by reference TRBV7-9 and TRBJ2-5, the full variable domain reads DTGVSQNPRHKITKRGQNVTFRCDPISEHNRLYWYRQTLGQGPEFLTYFQNEAQLEKSRLLSDRFSAERPKGSFSTLEIQRTEQGDSAMYLCASSPGLTEETQYFGPGTRLLVL.

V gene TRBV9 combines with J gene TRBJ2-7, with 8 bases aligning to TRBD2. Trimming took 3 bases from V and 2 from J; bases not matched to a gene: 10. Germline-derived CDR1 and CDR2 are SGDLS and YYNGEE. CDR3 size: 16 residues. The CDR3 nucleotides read TGTGCCAGCAGCGCCAAGCGGGAGTTGTACCCCTACGAGCAGTACTTC. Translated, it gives CASSAKRELYPYEQYF.

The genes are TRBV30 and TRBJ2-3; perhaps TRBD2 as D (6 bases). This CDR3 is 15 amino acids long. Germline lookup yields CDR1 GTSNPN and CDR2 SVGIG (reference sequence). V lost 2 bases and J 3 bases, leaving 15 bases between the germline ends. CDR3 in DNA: TGTGCCTGGAGTCGCTTGGTAGCGGTGACAGATACGCAGTATTTT. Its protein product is CAWSRLVAVTDTQYF.

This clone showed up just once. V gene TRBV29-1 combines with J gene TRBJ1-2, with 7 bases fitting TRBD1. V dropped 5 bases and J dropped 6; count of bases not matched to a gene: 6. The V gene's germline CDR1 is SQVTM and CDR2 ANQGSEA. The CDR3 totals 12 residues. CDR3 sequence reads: CSVRTGSDGYTF. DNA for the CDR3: TGCAGCGTTAGGACAGGTTCGGATGGCTACACCTTC. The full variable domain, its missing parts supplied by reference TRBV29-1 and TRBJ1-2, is SAVISQKPSRDICQRGTSLTIQCQVDSQVTMMFWYRQQPGQSLTLIATANQGSEATYESGFVIDKFPISRPNLTFSTLTVSNMSPEDSSIYLCSVRTGSDGYTFGSGTRLTVV.

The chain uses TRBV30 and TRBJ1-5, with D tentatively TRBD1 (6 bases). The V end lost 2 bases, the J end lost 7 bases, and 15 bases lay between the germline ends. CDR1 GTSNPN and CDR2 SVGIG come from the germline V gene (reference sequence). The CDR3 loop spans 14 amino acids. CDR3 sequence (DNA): TGTGCCTGGAGTCAAACAGGGTCAGGGCAGCCCCAGCATTTT. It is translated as CAWSQTGSGQPQHF.

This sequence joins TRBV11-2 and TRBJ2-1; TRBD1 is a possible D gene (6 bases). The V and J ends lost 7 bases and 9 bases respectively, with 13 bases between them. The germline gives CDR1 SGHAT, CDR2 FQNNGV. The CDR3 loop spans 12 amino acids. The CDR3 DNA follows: TGTGCCAGCACCCGACAGGCTCCTGAGCAGTTCTTC. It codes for CASTRQAPEQFF.

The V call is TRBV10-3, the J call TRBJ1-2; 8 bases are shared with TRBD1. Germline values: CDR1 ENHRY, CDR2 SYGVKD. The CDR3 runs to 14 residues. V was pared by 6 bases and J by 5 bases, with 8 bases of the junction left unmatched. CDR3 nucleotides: TGTGCCATCAGATGGCAGGGGGCTAGGTATGGCTACACCTTC. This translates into CAIRWQGARYGYTF.

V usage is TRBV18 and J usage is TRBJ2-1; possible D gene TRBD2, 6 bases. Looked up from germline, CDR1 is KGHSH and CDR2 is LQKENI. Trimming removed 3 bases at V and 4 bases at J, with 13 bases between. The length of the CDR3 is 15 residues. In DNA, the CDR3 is TGTGCCAGCTCACCGCTTAGCGGAACTTACAATGAGCAGTTCTTC. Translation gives CASSPLSGTYNEQFF. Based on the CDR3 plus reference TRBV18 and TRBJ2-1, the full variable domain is NAGVMQNPRHLVRRRGQEARLRCSPMKGHSHVYWYRQLPEEGLKFMVYLQKENIIDESGMPKERFSAEFPKEGPSILRIQQVVRGDSAAYFCASSPLSGTYNEQFFGPGTRLTVL.

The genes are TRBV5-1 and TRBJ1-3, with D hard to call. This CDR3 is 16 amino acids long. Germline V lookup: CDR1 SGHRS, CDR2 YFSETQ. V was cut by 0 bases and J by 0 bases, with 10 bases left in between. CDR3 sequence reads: CASSLDVSGSGNTIYF. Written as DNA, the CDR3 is TGCGCCAGCAGCTTGGATGTCTCGGGCTCTGGAAACACCATATATTTT.

The DNA of the CDR3 is TGCGCCAGCAGCTTGGCCTCGGGGCTAGCGATAAACACCGGGGAGCTGTTTTTT. As protein: CASSLASGLAINTGELFF. The chain couples TRBV5-1 to TRBJ2-2; perhaps TRBD2 as D (6 bases). V was trimmed by 0 bases and J by 2 bases, leaving 17 bases between them. CDR1 is SGHRS, CDR2 YFSETQ, per germline. The CDR3 loop spans 18 amino acids.

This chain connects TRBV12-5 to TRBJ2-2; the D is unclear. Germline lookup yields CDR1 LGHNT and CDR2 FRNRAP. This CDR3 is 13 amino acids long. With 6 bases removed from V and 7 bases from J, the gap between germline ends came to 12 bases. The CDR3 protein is CASGADNVGELFF. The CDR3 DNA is TGTGCTAGTGGGGCCGATAATGTCGGGGAGCTGTTTTTT.

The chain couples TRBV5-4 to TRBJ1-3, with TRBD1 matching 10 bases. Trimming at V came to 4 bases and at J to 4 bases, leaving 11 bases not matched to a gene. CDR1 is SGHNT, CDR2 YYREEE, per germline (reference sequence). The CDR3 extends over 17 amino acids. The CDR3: CASSKGTGATHGNTIYF. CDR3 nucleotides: TGTGCCAGCAGCAAAGGGACAGGGGCAACGCACGGAAACACCATATATTTT.

The DNA of the CDR3 is TGCGCCAGCAGCCAAGATCCGGGGGGGCTTGTTGAGCAGTTCTTC. As protein: CASSQDPGGLVEQFF. V is TRBV4-1 and J is TRBJ2-1; 8 bases fit TRBD2. V lost 0 bases, J lost 9 bases, and 7 bases stayed unmatched. The CDR3 covers 15 residues. CDR1 MGHRA and CDR2 YSYEKL come from the germline V gene.

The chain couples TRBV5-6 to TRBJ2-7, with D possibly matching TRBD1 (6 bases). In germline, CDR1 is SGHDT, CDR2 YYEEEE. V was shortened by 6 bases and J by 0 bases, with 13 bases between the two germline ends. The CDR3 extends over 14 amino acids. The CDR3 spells CASTRRDISYEQYF. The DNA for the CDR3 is TGTGCCAGCACCCGCCGGGACATCTCCTACGAGCAGTACTTC.

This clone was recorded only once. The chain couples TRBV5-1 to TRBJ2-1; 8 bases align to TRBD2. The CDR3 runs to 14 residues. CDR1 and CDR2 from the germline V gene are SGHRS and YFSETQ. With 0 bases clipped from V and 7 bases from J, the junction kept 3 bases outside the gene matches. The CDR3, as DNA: TGCGCCAGCAGCTTGGGTGCGGGAGGTAATGAGCAGTTCTTC. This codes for CASSLGAGGNEQFF.

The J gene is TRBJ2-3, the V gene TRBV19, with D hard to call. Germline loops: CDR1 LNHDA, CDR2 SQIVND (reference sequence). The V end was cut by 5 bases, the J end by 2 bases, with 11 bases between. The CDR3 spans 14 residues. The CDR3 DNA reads TGTGCCAGTAGTTCTGCGGTAAACACAGATACGCAGTATTTT. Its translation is CASSSAVNTDTQYF.

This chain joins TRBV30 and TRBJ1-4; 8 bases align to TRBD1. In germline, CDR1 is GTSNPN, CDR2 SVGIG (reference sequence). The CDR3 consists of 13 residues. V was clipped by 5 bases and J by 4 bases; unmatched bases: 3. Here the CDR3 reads CAWGQGYNEKLFF. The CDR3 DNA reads TGTGCCTGGGGACAGGGATATAATGAAAAACTGTTTTTT.

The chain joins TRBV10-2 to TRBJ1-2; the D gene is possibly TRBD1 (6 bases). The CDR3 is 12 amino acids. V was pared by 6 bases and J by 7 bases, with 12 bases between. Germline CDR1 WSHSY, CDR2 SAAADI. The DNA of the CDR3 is TGCGCCAGCAGCGAACAGGGTGGTGGCTACACCTTC. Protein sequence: CASSEQGGGYTF.

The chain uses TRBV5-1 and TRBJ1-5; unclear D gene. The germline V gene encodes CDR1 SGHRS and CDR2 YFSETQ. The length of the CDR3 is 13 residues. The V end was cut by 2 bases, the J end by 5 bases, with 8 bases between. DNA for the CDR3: TGCGCCAGCAGCTTTGGCGGGGATCAGCCCCAGCATTTT. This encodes CASSFGGDQPQHF.

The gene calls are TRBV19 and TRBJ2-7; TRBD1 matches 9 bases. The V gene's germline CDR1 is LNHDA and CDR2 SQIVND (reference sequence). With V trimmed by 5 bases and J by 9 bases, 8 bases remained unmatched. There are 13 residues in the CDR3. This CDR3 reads CASSSGQGPVQYF. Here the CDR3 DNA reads TGTGCCAGTAGTTCGGGACAGGGTCCGGTGCAGTACTTC.